This T cell receptor beta chain originates from a study of blood T cell repertoires in COVID-19. As for the study in general: Spain, Italy and the United States supplied samples that represented acute and convalescent COVID-19. T cells, B-cell-depleted T cells, or PBMCs supplied cDNA or gDNA.

As processed by the authors: Amplified reference gene primers provided the basis for estimating nucleated cell counts. The table came from immunoSEQ multiplex PCR; TCRdb's copy has only in-frame clones and leaves some out. V and J calls and clone size are those listed in that table; D and trimming were worked out from the DNA. This repertoire shows about 200,000 clones, roughly nine tenths found once; its top ten account for 0.75% to 0.95%. This CDR3 has 14 amino acids. From germline, CDR1 is LGHNA and CDR2 YNFKEQ. Trimming pared 1 base from V and 6 bases from J, leaving 12 bases between. The rearrangement joins TRBV4-2 to TRBJ1-2; the D is unclear. The TCR originated in a woman aged 70-85 years with acute or convalescent COVID-19. The sequencing sample was made of peripheral blood. The CDR3 region has the DNA TGTGCCAGCAGCCAAGTAGGGAGGGATAATGGCTACACCTTC. It specifies CASSQVGRDNGYTF.